The 3 T cell receptor beta chains given below trace back to one sample, sequenced in a study of blood T cells in healthy people across ages. A second PCR of about 7 to 12 cycles used a sample-barcoded 5' primer and a J-beta primer mix. TCRdb reprocessed the 5' RACE reads via MiXCR and lists one record per CDR3 protein. Counted here are 710,000 or so distinct CDR3 sequences, approximately 21% occurring once; the ten biggest clones make up around 22%. Sequences were obtained from blood. These TCRs come from a man aged 70 or older in good health.

The table lists this clonotype with a few counts. This chain links TRBV20-1 with TRBJ2-3, with D possibly being TRBD1 (6 bases). V lost 6 bases to trimming and J lost 1 base, with 17 bases between them. CDR1 DFQATT and CDR2 SNEGSKA come from the germline V gene (reference sequence). The CDR3 covers 15 residues. CDR3 region: CSALVPDSGTDTQYF. The CDR3 bases are TGCAGTGCCTTAGTCCCGGACAGCGGCACAGATACGCAGTATTTT.

Within the sample, this clonotype is medium-sized (0.01 to 0.1%). This chain links TRBV18 with TRBJ2-1; D call uncertain. Per the germline V gene, CDR1 is KGHSH and CDR2 is LQKENI. With 3 bases removed from V and 9 bases from J, the gap between germline ends came to 9 bases. This CDR3 is built from 12 residues. The CDR3 loop is CASSPSIGEQFF. CDR3 DNA sequence: TGTGCCAGCTCACCTAGTATCGGTGAGCAGTTCTTC.

This chain links TRBV24-1 with TRBJ2-1; 13 bases are shared with TRBD2. The CDR3 is 19 amino acids. V lost 1 base and J lost 1; bases outside the gene matches: 6. Germline assignment: CDR1 KGHDR and CDR2 SFDVKD. CDR3 DNA: TGTGCCACCAGTGATTTTCCGGGACTAGCGGGATCTTCCTACAATGAGCAGTTCTTC. Translated, it gives CATSDFPGLAGSSYNEQFF.